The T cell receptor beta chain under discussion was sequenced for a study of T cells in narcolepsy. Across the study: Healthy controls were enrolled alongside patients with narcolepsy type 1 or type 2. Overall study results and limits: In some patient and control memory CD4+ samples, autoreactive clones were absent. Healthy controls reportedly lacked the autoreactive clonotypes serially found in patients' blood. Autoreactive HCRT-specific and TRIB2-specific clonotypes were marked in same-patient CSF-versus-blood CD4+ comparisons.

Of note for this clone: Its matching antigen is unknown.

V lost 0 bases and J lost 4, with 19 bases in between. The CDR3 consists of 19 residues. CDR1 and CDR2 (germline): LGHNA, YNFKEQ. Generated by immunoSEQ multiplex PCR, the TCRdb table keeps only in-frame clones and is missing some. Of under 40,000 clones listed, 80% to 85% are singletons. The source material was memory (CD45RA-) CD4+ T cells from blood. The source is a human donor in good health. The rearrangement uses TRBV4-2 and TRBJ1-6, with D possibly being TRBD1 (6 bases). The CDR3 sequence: CASSQDRPGAYAYNSPLHF. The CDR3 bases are TGTGCCAGCAGCCAAGATAGGCCAGGGGCCTACGCTTATAATTCACCCCTCCACTTT.